This entry concerns a single T cell receptor beta chain. Its specificity is not known. These data originate in a study of OX40 agonist ivuxolimab in advanced cancers. The V end was cut by 3 bases, the J end by 5 bases, with 13 bases between. The germline gives CDR1 SNHLY, CDR2 FYNNEI. CDR3 length: 14 residues. Sequencing was performed with immunoSEQ multiplex PCR; in TCRdb, only in-frame clones are kept and a portion is missing. The sample carries 30,000 to 45,000 clones, 70% to 80% recorded once. Broader study findings: Low normalized T-cell clonal expansion was additionally recorded for some nonresponders.

This clonotype was sampled from an adult with an advanced solid tumor such as melanoma, head and neck, liver or kidney cancer. The rearrangement uses TRBV2 and TRBJ2-5; D remains unclear. The starting material was CD4+ or CD8+ T cells sorted from blood, obtained in a trial of the OX40 agonist ivuxolimab. The CDR3, as DNA: TGTGCCAGCAGTGACTTGGATACGACGGAGACCCAGTACTTC. Protein product: CASSDLDTTETQYF.